This is a list of T cell receptor beta chains from one sample in a study of blood T cell repertoires in COVID-19. The assay was immunoSEQ multiplex PCR, and TCRdb's table has in-frame clones only and misses some. Among 200,000 to 300,000 clones listed, about 90% were seen once. Sequencing was done on a sample of peripheral blood. These receptors originate from a person between 18 and 30 years old with COVID-19, enrolled during active disease. CDR3s include the opening cysteine and the closing phenylalanine or tryptophan. Fields, in order: D gene, J gene, clone size, V gene, CDR3 DNA, CDR3 protein. D genes are given only for firm matches. Not all rows give a size; the values are once, few, many and, for expanded clones, a class.

D: TRBD2
J: TRBJ2-7
size: NA
V: TRBV6-2/TRBV6-3
DNA: TGTGCCAGCAGTTTCGGACTAGCTGTCACCTACGAGCAGTACTTC
CDR3: CASSFGLAVTYEQYF

D: NA
J: TRBJ2-2
size: NA
V: TRBV9
DNA: TGTGCCAGCAGCGTAGCTACGCGTAACACCGGGGAGCTGTTTTTT
CDR3: CASSVATRNTGELFF

D: TRBD2
J: TRBJ2-7
size: NA
V: TRBV6-5
DNA: TGTGCCAGCAGTCCGGACGGCCGGGGGGACGAGCAGTACTTC
CDR3: CASSPDGRGDEQYF

D: NA
J: TRBJ1-2
size: few
V: TRBV4-2
DNA: TGTGCCAGCAGCCAAGATCTCGGAGGGGGGGGTGGCTATGGCTACACCTTC
CDR3: CASSQDLGGGGGYGYTF

D: NA
J: TRBJ1-5
size: NA
V: TRBV19
DNA: TGTGCCAGTAGTAGCCAGGGCGGCCCCAATCAGCCCCAGCATTTT
CDR3: CASSSQGGPNQPQHF

D: NA
J: TRBJ2-1
size: NA
V: TRBV29-1
DNA: TGCAGCGCTTCATTTATTGGCTATGAGCAGTTCTTC
CDR3: CSASFIGYEQFF

D: NA
J: TRBJ2-7
size: NA
V: TRBV28
DNA: TGTGCCAGCAAGATACAGGGTAACGAGCAGTACTTC
CDR3: CASKIQGNEQYF

D: TRBD2
J: TRBJ2-2
size: NA
V: TRBV4-3
DNA: TGCGCCAGCAGCCCACACAGGACTAGCGGTAGTCCCGGGGAGCTGTTTTTT
CDR3: CASSPHRTSGSPGELFF

D: NA
J: TRBJ2-7
size: NA
V: TRBV4-2
DNA: TGTGCCAGCAGCCCGGCTAGCCGGACGGGCGAGCAGTACTTC
CDR3: CASSPASRTGEQYF

D: NA
J: TRBJ2-1
size: once
V: TRBV4-3
DNA: TGCGCCAGCAGTTCGTCGCGCGGAGCGGGCAATGAGCAGTTCTTC
CDR3: CASSSSRGAGNEQFF

D: NA
J: TRBJ2-1
size: NA
V: TRBV7-9
DNA: TGTGCCAGCAGCTCGCCCGCGGGGGCCCCCTACAATGAGCAGTTCTTC
CDR3: CASSSPAGAPYNEQFF

D: NA
J: TRBJ1-1
size: once
V: TRBV4-2
DNA: TGTGCCAGCAGCCAAACAGGGTACATGAACACTGAAGCTTTCTTT
CDR3: CASSQTGYMNTEAFF

D: NA
J: TRBJ1-1
size: NA
V: TRBV7-9
DNA: TGTGCCAGCAGCCGGGAGGTGAACACTGAAGCTTTCTTT
CDR3: CASSREVNTEAFF

D: NA
J: TRBJ2-1
size: NA
V: TRBV4-2
DNA: TGTGCCAGCAGCCAAGATAAAGCGTCTGGCTCCTACAATGAGCAGTTCTTC
CDR3: CASSQDKASGSYNEQFF

D: NA
J: TRBJ2-1
size: NA
V: TRBV21-1
DNA: TGTGCCAGTCCTGTCCCCAATGAGCAGTTCTTC
CDR3: CASPVPNEQFF

D: TRBD1
J: TRBJ1-1
size: few
V: TRBV24-1
DNA: TGTGCCACCAGTGATTGGGACAGGGGGCGCGAGGTGAACACTGAAGCTTTCTTT
CDR3: CATSDWDRGREVNTEAFF

D: NA
J: TRBJ1-3
size: NA
V: TRBV25-1
DNA: TGTGCCAGCAGTGCCCCCGGGACACCTGGAAACACCATATATTTT
CDR3: CASSAPGTPGNTIYF

D: NA
J: TRBJ2-5
size: NA
V: TRBV6-1
DNA: TGTGCCAGCAGTGAAGCACTGGGGGGACAAGAGACCCAGTACTTC
CDR3: CASSEALGGQETQYF

D: TRBD1
J: TRBJ1-4
size: few
V: TRBV24-1
DNA: TGTGCCACCTCATCCGGGGGACAGACCGAAAAACTGTTTTTT
CDR3: CATSSGGQTEKLFF

D: TRBD2
J: TRBJ2-3
size: NA
V: TRBV4-1
DNA: TGCGCCAGCAGCCAATTGACTACTAGCGGACAGACTCCCACAGATACGCAGTATTTT
CDR3: CASSQLTTSGQTPTDTQYF

D: NA
J: TRBJ2-7
size: NA
V: TRBV11-2
DNA: TGTGCCAGCAGCTTAGAATCGGGTTTCCAATACGAGCAGTACTTC
CDR3: CASSLESGFQYEQYF

D: NA
J: TRBJ2-2
size: NA
V: TRBV5-1
DNA: TGCGCCAGCAGACAAGCGATGGGAGCCGGGGAGCTGTTTTTT
CDR3: CASRQAMGAGELFF

D: NA
J: TRBJ2-5
size: once
V: TRBV5-1
DNA: TGCGCCAGCAGCGTTACCCAGGGCCAAGAGACCCAGTACTTC
CDR3: CASSVTQGQETQYF

D: NA
J: TRBJ2-3
size: NA
V: TRBV19
DNA: TGTGCCAGTAGCCCTGAACCGGGAAACGGGGCAGATACGCAGTATTTT
CDR3: CASSPEPGNGADTQYF

D: TRBD2
J: TRBJ2-4
size: NA
V: TRBV25-1
DNA: TGTGCCAGCAGTGGAGTAGCGGGAGCGGCCAAAAACATTCAGTACTTC
CDR3: CASSGVAGAAKNIQYF

D: NA
J: TRBJ1-5
size: NA
V: TRBV9
DNA: TGTGCCAGCAGTGGAGATAGCAATCAGCCCCAGCATTTT
CDR3: CASSGDSNQPQHF

D: NA
J: TRBJ1-6
size: few
V: TRBV7-9
DNA: TGTGCCAGCAGCCCGACCGGGGGGGCTGGTTCACCCCTCCACTTT
CDR3: CASSPTGGAGSPLHF

D: TRBD1
J: TRBJ2-7
size: NA
V: TRBV6-5
DNA: TGTGCCAGCAGTTACTCGGACAGGTCCTACGAGCAGTACTTC
CDR3: CASSYSDRSYEQYF

D: NA
J: TRBJ2-7
size: NA
V: TRBV27
DNA: TGTGCCAGCAGTGAAGGGGCAGGGGCCGAGCAGTACTTC
CDR3: CASSEGAGAEQYF

D: TRBD1
J: TRBJ2-7
size: NA
V: TRBV7-6
DNA: TGTGCCAGCAGCGACGTCAGACAGGGGGCTAAAGTCGAGCAGTACTTC
CDR3: CASSDVRQGAKVEQYF

D: NA
J: TRBJ1-2
size: few
V: TRBV6-5
DNA: TGTGCCAGCAGCCCCCGGCCAGGACAGCTCTATGGCTACACCTTC
CDR3: CASSPRPGQLYGYTF